These 16 T cell receptor beta chains came from one sample sequenced in a study of T-cell memory formation after mild COVID-19. TCRdb redid the calling of the 5' RACE reads with MiXCR, one entry per CDR3 protein. Among roughly 600,000 distinct CDR3 sequences listed, 15% to 20% were seen once. What was sequenced was PBMCs or a T cell subset sorted from them (not recorded which). These receptors all stem from an adult woman who had mild COVID-19 (a few samples of this study predate the infection). Cell type and time point are not known.

V and J are TRBV12-3 or TRBV12-4 and TRBJ1-1; a weak D match, TRBD1 (5 bases). V dropped 6 bases and J dropped 4 bases, with 18 bases sitting between them. CDR3 length: 15 residues. CDR3 coding DNA: TGTGCCAGCAGAAGGCTACTTTCAGGGTCCACTGAAGCTTTCTTT. It translates to CASRRLLSGSTEAFF.

This clonotype was observed many times. The CDR3 spells CASSQAGGTQYF. The DNA for the CDR3 is TGTGCCAGCAGCCAAGCTGGGGGGACACAGTACTTC. The rearrangement links TRBV3-1 to TRBJ2-7; D is perhaps TRBD1 or TRBD2 (6 bases each). Germline V gene lookup returns CDR1 LGHDT and CDR2 YNNKEL (reference sequence). With 1 base removed from V and 10 bases from J, the gap between germline ends came to 11 bases. CDR3 length: 12 residues.

V usage is TRBV20-1 and J usage is TRBJ2-7; a possible D gene is TRBD2 (6 bases). This CDR3 has 14 residues. With 3 bases removed from V and 3 bases from J, the gap between germline ends came to 15 bases. Germline lookup yields CDR1 DFQATT and CDR2 SNEGSKA (reference sequence). The CDR3 DNA reads as TGCAGTGCTAGGGTAGCGGCCCGTGGCTACGAGCAGTACTTC. This translates into CSARVAARGYEQYF.

This clonotype was counted between two and nine times. The chain is built from TRBV7-9 and TRBJ1-5, with D perhaps matching TRBD1 (5 bases). The CDR3 is 14 residues long. Per germline, CDR1 SEHNR and CDR2 FQNEAQ (reference sequence). Between the trimmed V and J ends, which lost 5 bases and 6 bases, there was a span of 14 bases. CDR3 loop: CASSPPGDAQPQHF. CDR3 coding DNA: TGTGCCAGCAGCCCCCCCGGGGACGCTCAGCCCCAGCATTTT.

This clonotype was found a few times. The V gene is TRBV20-1, the J gene TRBJ2-7; D might be TRBD1 or TRBD2, each matching 5 bases. Trimming removed 7 bases from V and 2 bases from J, with 18 bases in between. Per germline, CDR1 DFQATT and CDR2 SNEGSKA (reference sequence). The CDR3 contains 14 residues. The CDR3: CSGTQATNPYEQYF. The CDR3 region has the DNA TGCAGTGGAACACAGGCGACTAATCCCTACGAGCAGTACTTC.

The sample holds a few counts of this clonotype. CDR3 sequence (DNA): TGTGCCAGCAGTAACACAGGGCTCAGCAATCAGCCCCAGCATTTT. It is translated as CASSNTGLSNQPQHF. The J gene is TRBJ1-5, the V gene TRBV6-2 or TRBV6-3, with D possibly being TRBD1 (6 bases). The germline V gene encodes CDR1 MNHEY and CDR2 SVGEGT. Trimming took off 5 bases at V and 1 base at J, with 12 bases between the two ends. The length of the CDR3 is 15 residues.

The V call is TRBV20-1, the J call TRBJ2-5, with TRBD2 matching 7 bases. Germline CDR1 and CDR2: DFQATT and SNEGSKA (reference sequence). This CDR3 comprises 13 residues. Germline trimming cut 3 bases from V and 4 bases from J; bases unmatched to any gene: 5. DNA of the CDR3: TGCAGTGCTAGGCCCCCGGGGGGAGAGACCCAGTACTTC. Its translation is CSARPPGGETQYF.

This clonotype was picked up a small number of times. The gene calls are TRBV24-1 and TRBJ2-5; 13 positions agree with TRBD2. Trimming cost V 2 bases and J 2 bases; bases outside gene matches: 7. Germline CDR1 KGHDR, CDR2 SFDVKD. The CDR3 runs 18 residues. The CDR3, as DNA: TGTGCCACCAGTGATTCGGGACTAGCGGGACTTGGGCAAGAGACCCAGTACTTC. This sequence encodes CATSDSGLAGLGQETQYF.

This clonotype was recorded a few times. The chain joins TRBV28 to TRBJ2-7; 9 bases are shared with TRBD1. V lost 3 bases and J lost 4; bases outside the gene matches: 10. The CDR3 contains 16 residues. Germline-derived CDR1 and CDR2 are MDHEN and SYDVKM. In DNA, the CDR3 is TGTGCCAGCAGTTTGGATTTTGGGACAGGGTTGTACGAGCAGTACTTC. This sequence encodes CASSLDFGTGLYEQYF.

The V call is TRBV29-1, the J call TRBJ1-4; TRBD1 might be the D (6 bases). With 6 bases removed from V and 6 bases from J, the gap between germline ends came to 17 bases. The CDR3 is 14 amino acids. Looked up from germline, CDR1 is SQVTM and CDR2 is ANQGSEA. As DNA, the CDR3 is TGCAGCGTCGGGGTCGCAGGGGCGGATGAAAAACTGTTTTTT. Its protein is CSVGVAGADEKLFF. Together with reference TRBV29-1 and TRBJ1-4, the CDR3 gives the full variable domain: SAVISQKPSRDICQRGTSLTIQCQVDSQVTMMFWYRQQPGQSLTLIATANQGSEATYESGFVIDKFPISRPNLTFSTLTVSNMSPEDSSIYLCSVGVAGADEKLFFGSGTQLSVL.

This clonotype has a count of ten or more. For the CDR3, the DNA is TGTGCCAGCAGCCGGGGACTCCTTCGGGGGGATACGCAGTATTTT. It codes for CASSRGLLRGDTQYF. The rearrangement uses TRBV3-1 and TRBJ2-3, with a possible D match to TRBD2 (6 bases). Trimming left V 4 bases short and J 6 bases short, with 17 bases between. The CDR3 spans 15 residues. The germline V gene encodes CDR1 LGHDT and CDR2 YNNKEL (reference sequence).

This chain uses TRBV7-9 with TRBJ1-1, with a tentative D call TRBD1 (5 bases). From germline, CDR1 is SEHNR and CDR2 FQNEAQ (reference sequence). The V end was cut by 1 base, the J end by 6 bases, with 12 bases between. The CDR3 is made up of 14 amino acids. CDR3 protein: CASSLGIPGPEAFF. The CDR3 DNA is TGTGCCAGCAGCTTAGGCATCCCGGGGCCTGAAGCTTTCTTT.

The chain is built from TRBV27 and TRBJ2-2, with 10 bases aligning to TRBD2. The germline CDR1 and CDR2 sequences are MNHEY and SMNVEV (reference sequence). Trimming removed 6 bases from V and 1 base from J; junction bases left unmatched: 2. The length of the CDR3 is 15 residues. For the CDR3, the DNA is TGTGCCAGCAGACTAGCGGGACTGAACACCGGGGAGCTGTTTTTT. Amino acids: CASRLAGLNTGELFF.

This rearrangement joins TRBV7-2 to TRBJ1-1; no firm D call. From germline, CDR1 is SGHTA and CDR2 FQGNSA. The CDR3 contains 14 residues. V was pared by 3 bases and J by 5 bases, with 13 bases between. The CDR3 spells CASSFNPGVTEAFF. CDR3 sequence (DNA): TGTGCCAGCAGCTTTAACCCCGGGGTAACTGAAGCTTTCTTT.

J is TRBJ2-7 and V is TRBV20-1; possible D gene TRBD1, 5 bases. The CDR3 is made up of 18 amino acids. V lost 0 bases, J lost 3 bases, and 24 bases lay in between. Germline V gives CDR1 DFQATT, CDR2 SNEGSKA (reference sequence). The CDR3 DNA sequence: TGCAGTGCTAGAGATCACCGTTTGGTCAGGGTTAGAGACTACGAGCAGTACTTC. Residues: CSARDHRLVRVRDYEQYF.

The chain employs TRBV29-1 and TRBJ2-1, with D perhaps given as TRBD1 or TRBD2 (5 bases each). The CDR3 has 14 residues. The V gene lost 8 bases and the J gene lost 2 bases, with 16 bases spanning the gap. Germline lookup yields CDR1 SQVTM and CDR2 ANQGSEA. Here the CDR3 reads CSSRDRSAYNEQFF. CDR3 bases: TGCAGCTCTCGGGACCGTTCTGCCTACAATGAGCAGTTCTTC.